The clone carrying this T cell receptor (beta chain) has more than one count but fewer than ten. This entry comes from a study of blood T cell repertoires in COVID-19. Study in general: Samples representing acute and convalescent COVID-19 were sourced from the United States, Italy and Spain.

Germline lookup yields CDR1 GTSNPN and CDR2 SVGIG (reference sequence). With 5 bases clipped from V and 9 bases from J, the junction kept 7 bases outside the gene matches. The CDR3 is made up of 14 amino acids. The assay was immunoSEQ multiplex PCR, and TCRdb's table has in-frame clones only and misses some. The sample gives 150,000 to 200,000 clones, about 85% of which show up once; around 10% is in the top ten. J is TRBJ1-6 and V is TRBV30; 10 nucleotides agree with TRBD1. The TCR comes from a woman older than 75 with acute or convalescent COVID-19. Sequences were obtained from peripheral blood. The CDR3: CAWGWRTGGSPLHF. For the CDR3, the DNA is TGTGCCTGGGGTTGGAGGACAGGGGGTTCACCCCTCCACTTT. The variable domain in full, with the rest retrieved from reference TRBV30 and TRBJ1-6, is SQTIHQWPATLVQPVGSPLSLECTVEGTSNPNLYWYRQAAGRGLQLLFYSVGIGQISSEVPQNLSASRPQDRQFILSSKKLLLSDSGFYLCAWGWRTGGSPLHFGNGTRLTVT.